This T cell receptor (beta chain) is drawn from a study of cytomegalovirus exposure and HLA in healthy donors. Notes on the study in general: Clusters of TCRs from the first cohort tended to co-occur in the approximately 130 validation repertoires (as a later analysis found). Among the CMV-associated chains, a few were confirmed in vitro as specific for CMV antigens.

The CDR3 runs to 14 residues. Germline values: CDR1 SGHTA, CDR2 FQGNSA. Trimming took 6 bases from V and 3 from J, leaving 15 bases between them. Here immunoSEQ multiplex PCR was the method, and the copy in TCRdb shows in-frame clones only, minus some. The repertoire holds over 70,000 clones, with 85% to 95% as singletons. As to this clone: Its cognate antigen is unknown.

The genes are TRBV7-2 and TRBJ2-7; weak D call: TRBD2 (7 bases). This TCR was recovered from a woman aged 18-29 years in good health and CMV-seronegative. Input material: PBMCs. Here the CDR3 DNA reads TGTGCCAGCAGACTCCCGGGGGGCCGCTACGAGCAGTACTTC. Its protein product is CASRLPGGRYEQYF.